The next 4 T cell receptor beta chains were all read from a single sample in a study of blood T cell repertoires in COVID-19. Generated by immunoSEQ multiplex PCR, the TCRdb table keeps only in-frame clones and is missing some. The sample yields 290,000 or so clones, about nine tenths seen once. The sample comprised PBMCs or T cells enriched from blood (not recorded which). These receptors all stem from a woman aged 25 to 39 who had recovered from COVID-19.

The CDR3 region has the DNA TGTGCCTGGAGTGGACTACTCCGGGGCACCATATATTTT. Protein product: CAWSGLLRGTIYF. The chain links TRBV30 to TRBJ1-3; D gene ambiguous. CDR1 is GTSNPN, CDR2 SVGIG, per germline (reference sequence). The V gene lost 1 base and the J gene lost 9 bases, with 13 bases spanning the gap. CDR3 length: 13 amino acids.

The gene calls are TRBV10-1 and TRBJ1-1; a weak D match, TRBD1 (5 bases). This CDR3 spans 14 amino acids. V lost 5 bases to trimming and J lost 1 base, with 11 bases between them. Germline assignment: CDR1 WNHNN and CDR2 SYGVQD (reference sequence). CDR3 nucleotide sequence: TGCGCCAGCAGTCCGGGGGGGAAGAACACTGAAGCTTTCTTT. Its translation: CASSPGGKNTEAFF.

The V and J genes are TRBV20-1 and TRBJ2-7; a possible D gene is TRBD2 (5 bases). The CDR3 runs 11 residues. Germline CDR1 is DFQATT and CDR2 is SNEGSKA (reference sequence). This chain's CDR3 is CSVGSSYEQYF. DNA for the CDR3: TGCTCAGTGGGGAGTTCATACGAGCAGTACTTC.

The chain employs TRBV6-5 and TRBJ1-2; 9 bases match TRBD1. This CDR3 has 15 amino acids. CDR1 and CDR2 from the germline V gene are MNHEY and SVGAGI. Losses at the gene ends were 2 bases for V and 7 bases for J; bases not matched to a gene: 8. CDR3 nucleotide sequence: TGTGCCAGCAGTTACGGATCGGACAGGGGAGGTGGCTACACCTTC. This codes for CASSYGSDRGGGYTF.